The entry below gives a single TCR beta chain sequence along with its context. This entry belongs to a study of blood T cell repertoires in COVID-19. Across the study: The study drew acute and convalescent COVID-19 samples from the United States, Italy and Spain.

Participants were aged 18 to 89 years, lived in 24 US areas, and enrolled virtually. Grouping used clinical history reported by participants in a survey and questionnaire. Exposed participants encountered a COVID-19 case during the 2 weeks preceding study entry. The V end was cut by 6 bases, the J end by 0 bases, with 9 bases between. The CDR3 is 13 residues long. Germline V gene data show CDR1 as MNHEY and CDR2 as SVGAGI. The repertoire was sequenced with immunoSEQ multiplex PCR; TCRdb's copy has only in-frame clones and lacks some. The data contain approximately 400,000 clones, about 89% of them singletons.

This TCR derives from a woman in her thirties or forties who had been exposed to COVID-19. The chain is built from TRBV6-5 and TRBJ2-7; D gene ambiguous. The material sequenced was PBMCs or T cells enriched from blood (not recorded which). CDR3: CASRQTASYEQYF. The CDR3 DNA reads TGTGCCAGCAGGCAGACTGCCTCCTACGAGCAGTACTTC.